Listed below are T cell receptor beta chains from one sample, sequenced in a study of beta chain features in type 1 diabetes. Profiled with immunoSEQ multiplex PCR; TCRdb holds only in-frame clones, not every one. The data hold 200,000 to 300,000 clones, with roughly 22% observed a single time. Sequencing was performed on naive CD4+ T cells from blood. These TCRs come from a middle-aged woman with type 1 diabetes. Both conserved end residues are part of each CDR3. Each record gives: CDR3 protein, CDR3 DNA, V gene, D gene, CDR3 length, J gene, clone size. D genes are given only for firm matches. Clone sizes are given selectively: once, few, many, or a class where the clone is expanded.

CASSKPGQTNTEAFF,TGTGCCAGCAGCAAACCGGGACAGACAAACACTGAAGCTTTCTTT,TRBV7-9,TRBD1,15,TRBJ1-1,few
CASSLAVSSYNEQFF,TGCGCCAGCAGCCTAGCGGTTAGCTCCTACAATGAGCAGTTCTTC,TRBV4-3,NA,15,TRBJ2-1,few
CSVIRDSEPYEQYF,TGCAGCGTTATTAGGGACAGTGAACCCTACGAGCAGTACTTC,TRBV29-1,TRBD1,14,TRBJ2-7,few
CASSQTWRGQSSYNEQFF,TGTGCCAGCAGCCAAACCTGGAGAGGCCAGAGCTCCTACAATGAGCAGTTCTTC,TRBV4-2,NA,18,TRBJ2-1,NA
CASSRRLAGDTYEQYF,TGTGCCAGTAGTCGAAGACTAGCGGGCGACACCTACGAGCAGTACTTC,TRBV19,TRBD2,16,TRBJ2-7,NA
CASSSDSRNSPLHF,TGTGCCAGCAGTTCAGACAGTCGCAATTCACCCCTCCACTTT,TRBV7-2,NA,14,TRBJ1-6,few
CASSSHGQGSGNTIYF,TGTGCCAGCAGTTCCCACGGACAGGGCTCTGGAAACACCATATATTTT,TRBV28,TRBD1,16,TRBJ1-3,NA
CASSLVNNEQFF,TGTGCCAGCAGCTTAGTAAACAATGAGCAGTTCTTC,TRBV7-3,NA,12,TRBJ2-1,few
CASSQPDRGYGYTF,TGCGCCAGCAGCCAACCGGACAGGGGCTATGGCTACACCTTC,TRBV4-3,TRBD1,14,TRBJ1-2,NA
CASSEDIGYQPQHF,TGTGCCAGCAGCGAGGACATAGGATATCAGCCCCAGCATTTT,TRBV7-9,NA,14,TRBJ1-5,NA
CASSLQGVNSGNTIYF,TGTGCCAGCAGCTTGCAGGGGGTGAACTCTGGAAACACCATATATTTT,TRBV5-4,TRBD1,16,TRBJ1-3,NA
CASSQVGGLAGHLF,TGCGCCAGCAGCCAAGTGGGGGGACTAGCGGGACATCTTTTT,TRBV4-1,TRBD2,14,TRBJ2-3,few
CASSQGTGIEAFF,TGCGCCAGCAGCCAAGGGACAGGGATTGAAGCTTTCTTT,TRBV4-3,TRBD1,13,TRBJ1-1,NA
CASTQDSSYNEQFF,TGTGCCAGTACACAGGACAGCTCCTACAATGAGCAGTTCTTC,TRBV6-1,NA,14,TRBJ2-1,few
CASSRSGRAPAEQFF,TGTGCCAGTAGTAGAAGCGGGAGGGCCCCAGCCGAGCAGTTCTTC,TRBV19,TRBD2,15,TRBJ2-1,NA
CASSADPYEQYF,TGTGCCAGCAGCGCGGATCCCTACGAGCAGTACTTC,TRBV5-4,NA,12,TRBJ2-7,few
CASSPGLGETQYF,TGTGCCAGCTCACCGGGACTGGGGGAGACCCAGTACTTC,TRBV18,NA,13,TRBJ2-5,NA
CSVEWDRVKSAYNSPLHF,TGCAGCGTTGAATGGGACAGGGTAAAGTCGGCCTATAATTCACCCCTCCACTTT,TRBV29-1,TRBD1,18,TRBJ1-6,few
CSVGESIFSGNTIYF,TGCAGCGTTGGGGAGAGTATTTTCTCTGGAAACACCATATATTTT,TRBV29-1,NA,15,TRBJ1-3,NA
CASSLLGAKYGYTF,TGTGCCAGCAGCTTACTGGGGGCGAAGTATGGCTACACCTTC,TRBV7-9,NA,14,TRBJ1-2,few
CSARDRDRPAGEAFF,TGCAGCGCACGGGACAGGGATCGGCCCGCTGGTGAAGCTTTCTTT,TRBV29-1,TRBD1,15,TRBJ1-1,NA
CAWSPRGYSNQPQHF,TGTGCCTGGAGCCCAAGGGGATATAGCAATCAGCCCCAGCATTTT,TRBV30,NA,15,TRBJ1-5,NA
CASSPGQVNTGELFF,TGTGCCAGCTCACCGGGACAGGTCAACACCGGGGAGCTGTTTTTT,TRBV18,TRBD1,15,TRBJ2-2,NA
CASSLAPDRDPPSPLHF,TGTGCCAGCAGCTTAGCGCCGGACAGGGACCCCCCGTCACCCCTCCACTTT,TRBV7-8,TRBD1,17,TRBJ1-6,few
CASSLSRGEQFF,TGTGCCAGCAGCTTAAGTCGGGGTGAGCAGTTCTTC,TRBV7-8,NA,12,TRBJ2-1,few
CASRRRSGQETQYF,TGTGCCAGCAGACGAAGATCAGGGCAAGAGACCCAGTACTTC,TRBV28,NA,14,TRBJ2-5,NA
CSAQFRGPGETQYF,TGCAGCGCCCAGTTCAGGGGTCCCGGGGAGACCCAGTACTTC,TRBV29-1,NA,14,TRBJ2-5,NA
CSASSGLYNEQFF,TGCAGCGCCTCTAGCGGCCTCTACAATGAGCAGTTCTTC,TRBV29-1,TRBD2,13,TRBJ2-1,NA
CASSFQGGQPQHF,TGTGCCAGCAGTTTTCAGGGGGGTCAGCCCCAGCATTTT,TRBV6-5,TRBD1,13,TRBJ1-5,few
CASSLVRGSTDTQYF,TGTGCCAGCAGCTTAGTAAGAGGGAGCACAGATACGCAGTATTTT,TRBV7-2,NA,15,TRBJ2-3,NA
CASSLLEVPSIYEQYF,TGTGCCAGCTCCCTCCTTGAGGTCCCCTCCATCTACGAGCAGTACTTC,TRBV18,NA,16,TRBJ2-7,NA
CSVVVALGAEAFF,TGCAGCGTTGTGGTGGCCCTTGGAGCTGAAGCTTTCTTT,TRBV29-1,NA,13,TRBJ1-1,few
CASSLAGQPQHF,TGTGCCAGCAGCTTGGCCGGGCAGCCCCAGCATTTT,TRBV5-4,NA,12,TRBJ1-5,NA
CASSSHMNTEAFF,TGTGCCAGCAGCTCTCACATGAACACTGAAGCTTTCTTT,TRBV7-2,NA,13,TRBJ1-1,NA
CASSSETARAQYF,TGTGCCAGCAGCTCCGAGACAGCTAGGGCCCAGTACTTC,TRBV7-2,NA,13,TRBJ2-5,NA
CASRQGYEQYF,TGTGCCAGCAGACAGGGGTACGAGCAGTACTTC,TRBV6-5,TRBD1,11,TRBJ2-7,few
CASRSGTLSSDTQYF,TGTGCCAGCAGATCCGGGACTCTTTCGTCAGATACGCAGTATTTT,TRBV5-5,NA,15,TRBJ2-3,few
CAWSAYNEQFF,TGTGCCTGGAGTGCTTACAATGAGCAGTTCTTC,TRBV30,NA,11,TRBJ2-1,NA
CASSVGGAYNEQFF,TGTGCCAGCAGCGTAGGAGGAGCCTACAATGAGCAGTTCTTC,TRBV9,NA,14,TRBJ2-1,NA
CAWSPLASGGEQFF,TGTGCCTGGAGTCCGCTGGCTAGCGGGGGTGAGCAGTTCTTC,TRBV30,TRBD2,14,TRBJ2-1,few
CASSLGGGDQPQHF,TGTGCCAGCAGCTTAGGCGGGGGGGATCAGCCCCAGCATTTT,TRBV7-2,NA,14,TRBJ1-5,NA
CASSEEASNEKLFF,TGTGCCAGCAGTGAAGAGGCGAGTAATGAAAAACTGTTTTTT,TRBV25-1,NA,14,TRBJ1-4,few
CASSLDPGSNQPQHF,TGCGCCAGCAGCTTGGACCCCGGGAGCAATCAGCCCCAGCATTTT,TRBV5-1,NA,15,TRBJ1-5,few
CASSSQQGYAYEQYF,TGTGCCAGCAGTTCCCAACAGGGATATGCCTACGAGCAGTACTTC,TRBV28,NA,15,TRBJ2-7,NA
CASSLRGAQPQHF,TGTGCCAGCAGCCTCCGCGGAGCTCAGCCCCAGCATTTT,TRBV5-4,NA,13,TRBJ1-5,few
CASSNLQGSEQYF,TGCGCCAGCAGCAACTTACAGGGGAGCGAGCAGTACTTC,TRBV5-1,TRBD1,13,TRBJ2-7,NA
CASSPDSSYEQYF,TGTGCCAGCTCACCGGACAGTTCCTACGAGCAGTACTTC,TRBV18,NA,13,TRBJ2-7,few
CAWSEGRDNQPQHF,TGTGCCTGGAGTGAAGGGCGGGATAATCAGCCCCAGCATTTT,TRBV30,NA,14,TRBJ1-5,few
CSVGGTGNGYTF,TGCAGCGTAGGAGGGACAGGGAATGGCTACACCTTC,TRBV29-1,TRBD1,12,TRBJ1-2,few
CASSLGGNSAYGYTF,TGTGCCAGCAGCTTAGGAGGGAACAGCGCCTATGGCTACACCTTC,TRBV7-9,NA,15,TRBJ1-2,NA
CASSQQGTVSSYEQYF,TGTGCCAGCAGTCAACAGGGGACTGTAAGCTCCTACGAGCAGTACTTC,TRBV28,NA,16,TRBJ2-7,once
CSVEGTAQNTGELFF,TGCAGCGTTGAAGGGACAGCCCAGAACACCGGGGAGCTGTTTTTT,TRBV29-1,NA,15,TRBJ2-2,NA
CASSSQTGTGANVLTF,TGCGCCAGCAGCTCCCAGACGGGGACTGGGGCCAACGTCCTGACTTTC,TRBV5-1,NA,16,TRBJ2-6,once
CASSLAQGPDTEAFF,TGTGCCAGCAGCTTAGCCCAGGGGCCGGACACTGAAGCTTTCTTT,TRBV7-9,NA,15,TRBJ1-1,NA
CASSPLQTRGTGELFF,TGTGCCAGCTCACCACTCCAGACGAGGGGGACCGGGGAGCTGTTTTTT,TRBV18,NA,16,TRBJ2-2,NA
CASSLTGDGYTF,TGTGCCAGCAGCTTGACAGGGGATGGCTACACCTTC,TRBV7-2,TRBD1,12,TRBJ1-2,few
CASSQDGTGEMYGYTF,TGCGCCAGCAGCCAAGATGGGACTGGTGAGATGTATGGCTACACCTTC,TRBV4-3,NA,16,TRBJ1-2,NA
CASSRRREFAKLFF,TGTGCCAGTAGTCGCCGACGGGAGTTTGCAAAACTGTTTTTT,TRBV19,NA,14,TRBJ1-4,NA